The following is a TCR beta chain sequence with its context. This record belongs to a study of blood T cell repertoires in COVID-19. CDR1 is SGHAT, CDR2 FQNNGV, per germline. The CDR3 is 15 amino acids. V was shortened by 1 base and J by 4 bases, with 10 bases between the two germline ends. Produced via immunoSEQ multiplex PCR; TCRdb's table is partial and in-frame only. This sample has about 45,000 clones, with 90% to 95% found just once. Sequencing input: peripheral blood. This rearrangement joins TRBV11-2 to TRBJ2-2; the D gene is possibly TRBD2 (6 bases). The sequence was collected from a man over 45 with COVID-19, enrolled during active disease. CDR3 DNA sequence: TGTGCCAGCAGCTTAGCGGGAGACCCCACCGGGGAGCTGTTTTTT. Amino acid sequence: CASSLAGDPTGELFF.